A selection of T cell receptor beta chains follows, all from one sample in a study of blood T cells in healthy people across ages. TCRdb used MiXCR to reprocess the 5' RACE reads, holding one entry per CDR3 protein. Among around 800,000 distinct CDR3 sequences listed, around a quarter were seen once. The same sample was also used in a study of T cells of mothers and their children.

Sequenced input: blood. The receptors shown here come from a boy younger than 18 in good health. Each CDR3 is given without its conserved first and last residue.

TRBV29-1	TRBJ2-2	SVSWQTNTGELF
TRBV28	TRBJ2-1	ASSRGQPYNEQF
TRBV3-1	TRBJ2-5	ASSQQARSVLRRPQY
TRBV5-5	TRBJ1-3	ASSLAWSSGNTIY
TRBV6-2/TRBV6-3	TRBJ2-7	ASSYGTTNEQY
TRBV29-1	TRBJ2-4	SVEGQGGKNIQY
TRBV20-1	TRBJ2-7	SAREPDVGTGGYEQY
TRBV5-1	TRBJ2-3	ASRGGDLTDTQY
TRBV7-9	TRBJ2-4	ASSFETKNIQY
TRBV4-1	TRBJ2-7	ASSQVDRGNYEQY
TRBV12-3/TRBV12-4	TRBJ1-2	ASSLGDGGIYGYT
TRBV18	TRBJ2-7	ASSPGFSSYEQH
TRBV5-1	TRBJ2-5	ASSSDGEETQY
TRBV7-2	TRBJ2-3	ASSSLGGGGGDTQY
TRBV6-1	TRBJ2-1	ASKGTGGDYNEQF
TRBV15	-	ATSRDRKTQY
TRBV3-1	TRBJ2-1	ASSQGPYNEQF
TRBV7-2	TRBJ1-1	ASSTQGTEAF
TRBV5-1	TRBJ1-3	ASSSGQLGQGAGNTIY
TRBV5-6	TRBJ2-3	ASSPRAGTDTQY
TRBV20-1	TRBJ2-2	SAPPRQGPTGELF
TRBV30	TRBJ2-3	AWSKSTDTQY
TRBV27	TRBJ2-7	ASSSISRDRGYEQY
TRBV6-5	TRBJ2-5	ATGDFQETQY
TRBV20-1	TRBJ2-7	SALRTGGFYEQY
TRBV10-3	-	AISGGGSGPLKGEQY